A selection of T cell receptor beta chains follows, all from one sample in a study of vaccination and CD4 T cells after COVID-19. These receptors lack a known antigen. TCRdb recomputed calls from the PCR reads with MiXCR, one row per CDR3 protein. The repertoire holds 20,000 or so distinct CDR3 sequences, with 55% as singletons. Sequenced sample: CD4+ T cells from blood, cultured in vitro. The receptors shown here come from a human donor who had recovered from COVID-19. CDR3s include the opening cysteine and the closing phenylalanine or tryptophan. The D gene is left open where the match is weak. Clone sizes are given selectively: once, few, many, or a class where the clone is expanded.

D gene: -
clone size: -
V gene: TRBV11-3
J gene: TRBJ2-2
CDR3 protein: CASRAQWGGLAGELFF
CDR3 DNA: TGTGCCAGCAGGGCACAGTGGGGTGGGCTCGCCGGGGAGCTGTTTTTT

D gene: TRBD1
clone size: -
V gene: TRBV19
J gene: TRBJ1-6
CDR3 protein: CASSAGTGNSYNSPLHF
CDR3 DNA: TGTGCCAGTAGTGCAGGGACAGGAAACTCCTATAATTCACCCCTCCACTTT

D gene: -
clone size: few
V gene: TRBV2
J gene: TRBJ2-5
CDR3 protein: CASSEVSETQYF
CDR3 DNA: TGTGCCAGCAGTGAAGTTTCAGAGACCCAGTACTTC

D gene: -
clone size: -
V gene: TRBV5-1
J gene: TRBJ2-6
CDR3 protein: CASSLEPQISVSGANVLTF
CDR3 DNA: TGCGCCAGCAGCTTGGAACCACAGATTAGTGTCTCTGGGGCCAACGTCCTGACTTTC

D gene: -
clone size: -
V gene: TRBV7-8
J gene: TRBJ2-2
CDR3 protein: CASSLIRNTGELFF
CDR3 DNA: TGTGCCAGCAGCTTAATTCGTAACACCGGGGAGCTGTTTTTT

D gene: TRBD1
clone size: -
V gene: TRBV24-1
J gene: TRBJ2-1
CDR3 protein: CATSVGTGHFF
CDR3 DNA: TGTGCCACCAGTGTCGGGACAGGACATTTCTTC

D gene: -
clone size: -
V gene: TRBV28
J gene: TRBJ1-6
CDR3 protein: CASSLIGDNSPLHF
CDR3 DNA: TGTGCCAGCAGTTTAATAGGGGATAATTCACCCCTCCACTTT

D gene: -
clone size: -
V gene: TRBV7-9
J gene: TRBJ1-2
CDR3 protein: CASSFSGSFPSDGYTF
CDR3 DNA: TGTGCCAGCAGCTTCTCGGGATCCTTTCCATCAGATGGCTACACCTTC

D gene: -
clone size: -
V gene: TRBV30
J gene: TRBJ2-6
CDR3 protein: CASRIWSGANVLTF
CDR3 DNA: TGTGCCTCCCGTATCTGGTCTGGGGCCAACGTCCTGACTTTC

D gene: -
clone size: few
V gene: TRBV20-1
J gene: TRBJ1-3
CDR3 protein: CSARGVPGNTIYF
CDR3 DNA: TGCAGTGCCCGGGGAGTCCCTGGAAACACCATATATTTT

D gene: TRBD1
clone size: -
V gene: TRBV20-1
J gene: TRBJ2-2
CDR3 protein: CSARAPRTGNTGELFF
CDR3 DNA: TGCAGTGCTAGAGCACCACGGACAGGGAACACCGGGGAGCTGTTTTTT

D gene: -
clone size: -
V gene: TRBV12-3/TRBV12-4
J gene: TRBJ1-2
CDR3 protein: CASREFGGQGYGYTF
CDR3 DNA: TGTGCCAGCCGCGAATTTGGGGGTCAAGGCTATGGCTACACCTTC

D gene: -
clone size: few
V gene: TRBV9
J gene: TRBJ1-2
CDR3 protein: CASSPRTDTYGYTF
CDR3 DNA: TGTGCCAGCAGCCCCAGGACGGATACCTATGGCTACACCTTC

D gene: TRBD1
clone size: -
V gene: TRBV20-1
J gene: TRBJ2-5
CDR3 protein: CSAPREDRVSGETQYF
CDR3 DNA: TGCAGTGCACCGAGGGAGGACAGGGTAAGTGGAGAGACCCAGTACTTC

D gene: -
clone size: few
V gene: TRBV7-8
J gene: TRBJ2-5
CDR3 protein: CASSASEVQETQYF
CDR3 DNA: TGTGCCAGCAGCGCTAGCGAGGTACAAGAGACCCAGTACTTC

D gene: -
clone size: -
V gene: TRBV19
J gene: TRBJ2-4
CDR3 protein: CASSLPDKVGNIQYF
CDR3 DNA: TGTGCCAGTAGTCTCCCGGACAAAGTCGGAAACATTCAGTACTTC

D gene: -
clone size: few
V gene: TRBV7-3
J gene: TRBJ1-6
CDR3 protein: CASSRFPGSVNSPLHF
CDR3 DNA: TGTGCCAGCAGCCGATTTCCTGGCAGCGTTAATTCACCCCTCCACTTT

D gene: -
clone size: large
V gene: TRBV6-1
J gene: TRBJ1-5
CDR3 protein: CASSRGGPAGNQPQHF
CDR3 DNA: TGTGCCAGCAGCCGGGGGGGTCCGGCGGGCAATCAGCCCCAGCATTTT

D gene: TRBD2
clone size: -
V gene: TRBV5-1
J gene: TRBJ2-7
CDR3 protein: CASSLTSGSGYEQYF
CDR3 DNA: TGCGCCAGCAGCTTGACTAGCGGGAGTGGCTACGAGCAGTACTTC

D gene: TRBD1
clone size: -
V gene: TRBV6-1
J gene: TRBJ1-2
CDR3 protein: CASSPDRVHGYTF
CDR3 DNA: TGTGCCAGCAGCCCCGACAGGGTACATGGCTACACCTTC

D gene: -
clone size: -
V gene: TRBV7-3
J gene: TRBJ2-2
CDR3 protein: CASTPVRPDGELFF
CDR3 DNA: TGTGCCAGCACCCCAGTACGTCCGGACGGGGAGCTGTTTTTT

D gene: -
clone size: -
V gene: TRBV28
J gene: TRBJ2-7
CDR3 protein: CTSSTTGLRVFEQYF
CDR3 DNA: TGTACCAGCAGTACGACAGGTTTGCGGGTCTTCGAGCAGTACTTC

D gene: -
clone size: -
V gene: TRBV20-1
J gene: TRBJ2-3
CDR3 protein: CSASSVVRADTQYF
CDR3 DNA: TGCAGTGCTAGTTCGGTGGTAAGGGCAGATACGCAGTATTTT

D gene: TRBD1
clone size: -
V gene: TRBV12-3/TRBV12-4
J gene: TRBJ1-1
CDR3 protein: CASTLTGSTEAFF
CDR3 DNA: TGTGCCAGCACCCTGACAGGGAGCACTGAAGCTTTCTTT

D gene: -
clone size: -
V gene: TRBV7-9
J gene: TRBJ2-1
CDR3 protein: CASSLVGSNEQFF
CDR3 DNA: TGTGCCAGCAGCTTAGTTGGGAGCAATGAGCAGTTCTTC

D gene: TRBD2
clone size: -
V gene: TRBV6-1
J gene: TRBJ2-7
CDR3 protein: CASSPVTSGSNYEQYF
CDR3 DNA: TGTGCCAGCAGCCCAGTTACTAGCGGGAGTAACTACGAGCAGTACTTC

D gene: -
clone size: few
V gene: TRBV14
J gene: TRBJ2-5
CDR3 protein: CASSQVMQAYQETQYF
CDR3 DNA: TGTGCCAGCAGCCAAGTTATGCAGGCGTACCAAGAGACCCAGTACTTC

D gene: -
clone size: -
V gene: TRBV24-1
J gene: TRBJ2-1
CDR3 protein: CATSEAASSYNEQFF
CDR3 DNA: TGTGCCACCAGTGAGGCAGCCAGCTCCTACAATGAGCAGTTCTTC

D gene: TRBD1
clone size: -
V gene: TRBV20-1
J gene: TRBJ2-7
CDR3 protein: CSARDGWTGASEQYF
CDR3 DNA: TGCAGTGCTAGAGATGGATGGACAGGGGCTTCCGAGCAGTACTTC

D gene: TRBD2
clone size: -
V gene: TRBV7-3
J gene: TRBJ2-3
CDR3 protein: CASSPGLAADTQYF
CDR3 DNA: TGTGCCAGCAGCCCTGGACTAGCAGCAGATACGCAGTATTTT

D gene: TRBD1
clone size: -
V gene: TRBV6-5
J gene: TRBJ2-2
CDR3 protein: CASSYLDRVDTGELFF
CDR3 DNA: TGTGCCAGCAGTTACCTTGACAGGGTGGACACCGGGGAGCTGTTTTTT

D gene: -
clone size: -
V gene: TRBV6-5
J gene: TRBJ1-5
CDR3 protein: CASSYSRQDQPQHF
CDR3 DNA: TGTGCCAGCAGTTACTCAAGACAGGATCAGCCCCAGCATTTT